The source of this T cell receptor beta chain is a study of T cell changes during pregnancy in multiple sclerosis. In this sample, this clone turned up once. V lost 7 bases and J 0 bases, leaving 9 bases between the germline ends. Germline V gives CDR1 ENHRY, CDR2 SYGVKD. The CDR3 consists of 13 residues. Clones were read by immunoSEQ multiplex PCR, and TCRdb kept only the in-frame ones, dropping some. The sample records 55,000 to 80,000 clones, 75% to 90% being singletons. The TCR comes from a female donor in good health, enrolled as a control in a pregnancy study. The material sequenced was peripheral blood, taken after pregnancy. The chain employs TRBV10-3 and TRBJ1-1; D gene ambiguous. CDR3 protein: CAITPQLNTEAFF. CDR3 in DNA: TGTGCCATCACCCCCCAGTTGAACACTGAAGCTTTCTTT.